This paragraph covers one TCR beta chain sequence. This sample is part of a study of blood T cells in healthy people across ages. In each sample, at least 6.5 million PBMCs were isolated. The germline V and J ends were trimmed by 6 bases and 0 bases, with 16 bases remaining between them. CDR1 and CDR2 from the germline V gene are SGHRS and YFSETQ. The CDR3 runs to 17 residues. Then a second PCR, running about 6 to 12 cycles, was carried out with a sample-barcoded 5' primer and a J-beta primer mix. TCRdb reprocessed the 5' RACE reads via MiXCR and lists one record per CDR3 protein. The data show some 890,000 distinct CDR3 sequences, 25% to 35% seen once. The data also belong to a second study, concerning T cells of mothers and their children. From that paper: For each mother, over 9.5 million TCR beta CDR3 reads were obtained, and for each child, about 3 million.

The sample was blood. This TCR was recovered from a woman aged 40 to 50 in good health. V gene TRBV5-1 combines with J gene TRBJ2-6; D perhaps matches TRBD1 (5 bases). CDR3 region: CASNQVTVSSGANVLTF. Here the CDR3 DNA reads TGCGCCAGCAACCAGGTGACAGTGAGCTCTGGGGCCAACGTCCTGACTTTC.